This T cell receptor beta chain was identified during a study of early T cells in non-severe SARS-CoV-2 infection. Trimming took off 5 bases at V and 3 bases at J, with 15 bases between the two ends. Looked up from germline, CDR1 is LNHDA and CDR2 is SQIVND (reference sequence). This CDR3 is built from 15 residues. Unique molecular identifiers were added to individual cDNA molecules. TCRdb reprocessed the 5' RACE reads with MiXCR, giving one entry per CDR3 protein. Of approximately 56,000 distinct CDR3 sequences in the sample, about 10% are singletons; the top ten hold 6.5%. As for this clonotype: Its antigen is unknown.

Findings and caveats of the study: Matching results from VDJdb favored anti-spike CD8 responses, leaving private and CD4 specificities undetected.

This receptor was identified in an adult who was a healthcare worker with PCR-confirmed SARS-CoV-2 infection or an uninfected control (not recorded which). Sequencing was done on a sample of whole blood. The chain combines TRBV19 with TRBJ2-3; D is possibly TRBD1 (6 bases). The DNA of the CDR3 is TGTGCCAGTAGTCAACAGGGAATGTCGACAGATACGCAGTATTTT. Translation: CASSQQGMSTDTQYF.